This T cell receptor beta chain originates from a study of regulatory T cells in long-lasting Graves disease. Time point of the sample: newly diagnosed GD, antithyroid drugs for less than 3 months. Following extraction of RNA from PBMCs, that RNA was used to make the TCR library. Xi'an, China, was home to the endocrinology department that provided patients. Note on this clonotype: At one of its ends the junction is not consistent with the germline gene, which may arise from a read error.

Researchers made TCR beta libraries by using iRepertoire HTBI primers and running Arm-PCR on CDR3 regions. TCRdb used MiXCR to reprocess the multiplex PCR reads, holding one entry per CDR3 protein. Of more than 450,000 distinct CDR3 sequences in the sample, around 12% were seen once. Germline lookup yields CDR1 LNHDA and CDR2 SQIVND (reference sequence). The CDR3 totals 15 residues. The same sample was also used in a study of T cells in Graves' hyperthyroidism and ophthalmopathy.

Sequencing was performed on peripheral blood mononuclear cells (PBMCs), taken at new diagnosis, from a patient treated with antithyroid drugs. V usage is TRBV19 and J usage is TRBJ2-1; D remains unclear. The source of this sequence is a woman aged 30 to 39 with Graves disease. The CDR3 sequence is CASSVDKTSYNEQFF. DNA for the CDR3: TGTGCCAGTAGTGTAGACAAGACCTCCTACAATGAGCAGTTCTTC. Supplemented by reference TRBV19 and TRBJ2-1, the full variable domain reads DGGITQSPKYLFRKEGQNVTLSCEQNLNHDAMYWYRQDPGQGLRLIYYSQIVNDFQKGDIAEGYSVSREKKESFPLTVTSAQKNPTAFYLCASSVDKTSYNEQFFGPGTRLTVL.